Below are 11 T cell receptor beta chains sequenced from a single sample in a study of OX40 agonist ivuxolimab in advanced cancers. Library construction relied on the immunoSEQ multiplex PCR assay. TCRdb stores this immuneACCESS table with in-frame sequences only. Part of the clones is absent; in the studies checked, under half of the shortfall reflects unresolved V genes, and no reason is known for the rest. In all, the sample holds approximately 82,000 clones, and approximately 85% of those were seen once. The ten most abundant clones make up 2% to 3% of the sample. The source material was CD4+ or CD8+ T cells sorted from blood, sampled in a trial of the OX40 agonist ivuxolimab. These receptors all stem from an adult with an advanced solid tumor such as melanoma, head and neck, liver or kidney cancer.

This clone is a singleton in its sample. The chain has TRBV2 and TRBJ1-4, with TRBD1 as a possible D gene (6 bases). Germline V gene data show CDR1 as SNHLY and CDR2 as FYNNEI. V lost 8 bases, J lost 7 bases, and 14 bases lay in between. The CDR3 has 13 amino acids. The CDR3 reads CASAYRVREKLFF. The CDR3 region has the DNA TGTGCCAGCGCTTACAGGGTCCGTGAAAAACTGTTTTTT.

The chain links TRBV7-2 to TRBJ2-3, with a possible D match to TRBD1 (5 bases). This CDR3 is 13 amino acids long. Germline CDR1 and CDR2: SGHTA and FQGNSA. Between the trimmed V and J ends, which lost 5 bases and 6 bases, there was a span of 12 bases. CDR3 DNA: TGTGCCAGCAGCCCGTATAAGGGGGATACGCAGTATTTT. It translates to CASSPYKGDTQYF.

V usage is TRBV5-6 and J usage is TRBJ1-2, with TRBD1 as a possible D gene (5 bases). Germline V gene data show CDR1 as SGHDT and CDR2 as YYEEEE. Trimming left V 4 bases short and J 7 bases short, with 17 bases between. The CDR3 spans 14 residues. The CDR3 sequence: CASSPWGTYFGYTF. The CDR3 DNA follows: TGTGCCAGCAGCCCGTGGGGGACCTACTTTGGCTACACCTTC.

The chain couples TRBV6-1 to TRBJ2-7; possibly TRBD1 for D (6 bases). CDR3 length: 13 amino acids. Germline V lookup: CDR1 MNHNS, CDR2 SASEGT. Between the trimmed V and J ends, which lost 5 bases and 5 bases, there was a span of 13 bases. The CDR3 DNA reads as TGTGCCAGCAGTCCGGGACAATCGGACGAGCAGTACTTC. Protein product: CASSPGQSDEQYF.

This clone was seen a single time. The chain joins TRBV4-2 to TRBJ1-2; no reliable D call. From germline, CDR1 is LGHNA and CDR2 YNFKEQ. V was cut by 1 base and J by 0 bases, with 15 bases left in between. The CDR3 spans 17 residues. The CDR3 region is CASSQGTGVQANYGYTF. The CDR3 bases are TGTGCCAGCAGCCAAGGGACGGGAGTACAAGCTAACTATGGCTACACCTTC.

The chain carries TRBV28 and TRBJ1-3, with TRBD1 matching over 8 bases. Germline CDR1 and CDR2: MDHEN and SYDVKM. Trimming removed 7 bases from V and 2 bases from J; junction bases left unmatched: 4. This CDR3 region has 14 residues. The CDR3 DNA follows: TGTGCCAGCACTTCAGGGGGCCCTGGAAACACCATATATTTT. As protein: CASTSGGPGNTIYF.

This chain links TRBV11-2 with TRBJ2-3, with 9 bases that match TRBD1. The CDR3 consists of 15 residues. V shed 0 bases, J shed 5 bases, and the junction held 3 bases outside the gene matches. Germline V gene sequence: CDR1 SGHAT, CDR2 FQNNGV. CDR3 sequence (DNA): TGTGCCAGCAGCTTAGAGGGACAGGGTATAGATACGCAGTATTTT. Protein product: CASSLEGQGIDTQYF. Combining the CDR3 with reference TRBV11-2 and TRBJ2-3 gives the whole variable domain EAGVAQSPRYKIIEKRQSVAFWCNPISGHATLYWYQQILGQGPKLLIQFQNNGVVDDSQLPKDRFSAERLKGVDSTLKIQPAKLEDSAVYLCASSLEGQGIDTQYFGPGTRLTVL.

V usage is TRBV19 and J usage is TRBJ1-4; the match to TRBD1 covers 7 bases. V lost 5 bases to trimming and J lost 0 bases; unmatched junction nucleotides: 6. Per the germline V gene, CDR1 is LNHDA and CDR2 is SQIVND (reference sequence). The CDR3 has 16 residues. CDR3 bases: TGTGCCAGTAGTCCGCGAGGGACAGCAACTAATGAAAAACTGTTTTTT. Amino acid sequence: CASSPRGTATNEKLFF.

This clone was seen only once. The CDR3 loop reads CATGEFVSGEQYF. The CDR3 DNA is TGTGCCACCGGGGAGTTTGTGTCGGGCGAGCAGTACTTC. The chain links TRBV7-3 to TRBJ2-7, with a tentative D call TRBD2 (5 bases). Trimming took 10 bases from V and 6 from J, leaving 19 bases between them. The CDR3 is 13 amino acids. Germline CDR1 reads SGHTA; CDR2 reads FQGTGA.

The V and J genes are TRBV5-1 and TRBJ2-3; 7 bases align to TRBD2. The trim removed 0 bases at V and 0 bases at J, leaving 4 bases unmatched. The CDR3 runs to 16 residues. The germline CDR1 and CDR2 sequences are SGHRS and YFSETQ. The CDR3 bases are TGCGCCAGCAGCTTGGTTGCTAGCGGCAGCACAGATACGCAGTATTTT. The encoded protein is CASSLVASGSTDTQYF.

This chain joins TRBV5-1 and TRBJ2-1; TRBD2 is a possible D gene (6 bases). The germline CDR1 and CDR2 sequences are SGHRS and YFSETQ. CDR3 size: 15 residues. V gave up 5 bases and J gave up 1 base, with 13 bases separating them. In nucleotides, the CDR3 is TGCGCCAGCAGAAATGCGGCGGGATCCTACAATGAGCAGTTCTTC. Protein sequence: CASRNAAGSYNEQFF.